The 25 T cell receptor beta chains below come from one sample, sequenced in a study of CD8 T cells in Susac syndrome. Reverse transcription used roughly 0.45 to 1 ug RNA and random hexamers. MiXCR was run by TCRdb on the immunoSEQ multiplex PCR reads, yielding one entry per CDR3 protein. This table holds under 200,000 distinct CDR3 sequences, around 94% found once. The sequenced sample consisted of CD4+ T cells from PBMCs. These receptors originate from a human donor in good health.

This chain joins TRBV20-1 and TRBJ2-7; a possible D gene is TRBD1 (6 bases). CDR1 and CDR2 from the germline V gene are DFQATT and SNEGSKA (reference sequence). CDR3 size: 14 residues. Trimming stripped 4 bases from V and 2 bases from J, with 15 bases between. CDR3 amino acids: CSAMDSVRPYEQYF. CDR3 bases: TGCAGTGCTATGGACAGCGTAAGACCCTACGAGCAGTACTTC.

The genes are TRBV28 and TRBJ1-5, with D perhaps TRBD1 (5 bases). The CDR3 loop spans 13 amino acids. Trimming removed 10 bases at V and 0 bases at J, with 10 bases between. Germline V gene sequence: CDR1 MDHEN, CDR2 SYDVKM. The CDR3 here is CATGGNSNQPQHF. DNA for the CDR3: TGTGCCACTGGGGGGAATAGCAATCAGCCCCAGCATTTT.

The CDR3 loop is CASSQVIGLAGEERETQYF. The CDR3 DNA reads as TGTGCCAGCAGCCAAGTTATCGGACTAGCGGGGGAGGAGAGAGAGACCCAGTACTTC. The chain combines TRBV14 with TRBJ2-5; 13 positions agree with TRBD2. The CDR3 totals 19 residues. In germline, CDR1 is SGHDN, CDR2 FVKESK. The trim removed 1 base at V and 4 bases at J, leaving 12 bases unmatched.

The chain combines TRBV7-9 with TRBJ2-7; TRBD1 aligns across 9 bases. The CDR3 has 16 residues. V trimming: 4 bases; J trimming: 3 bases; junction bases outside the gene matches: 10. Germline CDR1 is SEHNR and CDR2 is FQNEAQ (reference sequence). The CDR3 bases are TGTGCCAGCAGCTCAATAGTGGGACAGGGTTACTACGAGCAGTACTTC. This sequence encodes CASSSIVGQGYYEQYF.

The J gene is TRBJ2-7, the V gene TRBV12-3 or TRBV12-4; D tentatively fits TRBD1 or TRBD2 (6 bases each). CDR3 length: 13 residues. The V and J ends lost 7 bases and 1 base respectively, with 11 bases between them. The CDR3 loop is CASMVGGSYEQYF. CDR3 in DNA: TGTGCCAGCATGGTAGGGGGGTCCTACGAGCAGTACTTC.

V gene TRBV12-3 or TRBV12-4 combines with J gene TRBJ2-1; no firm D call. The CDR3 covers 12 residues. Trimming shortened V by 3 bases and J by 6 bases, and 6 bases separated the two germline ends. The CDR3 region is CASSFVSNEQFF. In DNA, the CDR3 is TGTGCCAGCAGTTTTGTGAGCAATGAGCAGTTCTTC.

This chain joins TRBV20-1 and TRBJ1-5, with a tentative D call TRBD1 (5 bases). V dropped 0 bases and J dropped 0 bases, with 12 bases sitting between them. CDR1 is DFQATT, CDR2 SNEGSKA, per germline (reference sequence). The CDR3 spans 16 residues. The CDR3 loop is CSARDGGGDSNQPQHF. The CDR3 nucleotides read TGCAGTGCTAGAGATGGCGGGGGGGATAGCAATCAGCCCCAGCATTTT.

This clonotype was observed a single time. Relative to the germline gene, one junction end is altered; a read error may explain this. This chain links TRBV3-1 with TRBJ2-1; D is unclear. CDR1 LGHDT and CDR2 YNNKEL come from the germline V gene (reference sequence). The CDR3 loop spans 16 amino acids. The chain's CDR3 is CASSQVYSRSFNEQFF. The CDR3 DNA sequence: TGTGCCAGCAGCCAAGTTTATTCTCGGTCCTTCAATGAGCAGTTCTTC.

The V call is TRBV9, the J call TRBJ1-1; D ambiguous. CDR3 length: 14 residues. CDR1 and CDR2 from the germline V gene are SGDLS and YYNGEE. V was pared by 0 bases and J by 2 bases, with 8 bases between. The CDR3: CASSVEFENTEAFF. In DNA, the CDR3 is TGTGCCAGCAGCGTAGAATTCGAAAACACTGAAGCTTTCTTT.

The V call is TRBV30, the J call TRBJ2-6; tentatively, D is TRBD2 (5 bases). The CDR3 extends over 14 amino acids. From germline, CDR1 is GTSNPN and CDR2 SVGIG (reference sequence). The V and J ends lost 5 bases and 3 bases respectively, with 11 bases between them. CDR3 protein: CAWLRERGANVLTF. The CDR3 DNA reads TGTGCCTGGCTCCGGGAACGTGGGGCCAACGTCCTGACTTTC.

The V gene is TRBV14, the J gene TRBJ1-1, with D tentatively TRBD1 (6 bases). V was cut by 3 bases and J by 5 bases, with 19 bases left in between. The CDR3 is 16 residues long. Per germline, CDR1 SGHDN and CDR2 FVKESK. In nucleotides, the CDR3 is TGTGCCAGCAGCCAGGATTGGGGCCAGGGGAGGACTGAAGCTTTCTTT. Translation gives CASSQDWGQGRTEAFF.

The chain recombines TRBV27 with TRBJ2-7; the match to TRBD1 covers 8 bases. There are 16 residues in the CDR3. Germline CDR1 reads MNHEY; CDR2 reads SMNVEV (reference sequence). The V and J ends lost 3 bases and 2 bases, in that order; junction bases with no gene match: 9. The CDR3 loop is CASSLQRRTGTYEQYF. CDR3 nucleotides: TGTGCCAGCAGTTTGCAGAGGAGGACAGGGACCTACGAGCAGTACTTC.

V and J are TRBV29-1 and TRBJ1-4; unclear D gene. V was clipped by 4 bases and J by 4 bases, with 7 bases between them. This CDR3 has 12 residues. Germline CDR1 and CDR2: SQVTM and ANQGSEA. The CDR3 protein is CSVGGDNEKLFF. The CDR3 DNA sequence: TGCAGCGTTGGGGGAGATAATGAAAAACTGTTTTTT.

DNA of the CDR3: TGTGCCAGCAGCCCTTACAGGACAGGTAACAATGAAAAACTGTTTTTT. Translating it yields CASSPYRTGNNEKLFF. The genes are TRBV3-1 and TRBJ1-4, with 7 bases identical to TRBD1. From germline, CDR1 is LGHDT and CDR2 YNNKEL (reference sequence). The CDR3 extends over 16 amino acids. Losses at the gene ends were 4 bases for V and 5 bases for J; bases not matched to a gene: 10.

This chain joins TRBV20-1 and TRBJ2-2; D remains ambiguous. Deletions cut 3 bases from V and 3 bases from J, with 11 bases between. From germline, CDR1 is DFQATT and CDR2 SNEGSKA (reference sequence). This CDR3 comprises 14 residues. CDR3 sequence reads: CSASENGDTGELFF. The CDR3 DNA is TGCAGTGCTAGTGAAAACGGTGACACCGGGGAGCTGTTTTTT.

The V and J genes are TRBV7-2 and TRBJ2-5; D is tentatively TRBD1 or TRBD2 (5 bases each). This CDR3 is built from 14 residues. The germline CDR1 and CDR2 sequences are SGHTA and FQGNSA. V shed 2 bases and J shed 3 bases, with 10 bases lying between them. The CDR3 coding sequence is TGTGCCAGCAGCTTATCCGGGGCGAAAGAGACCCAGTACTTC. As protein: CASSLSGAKETQYF.

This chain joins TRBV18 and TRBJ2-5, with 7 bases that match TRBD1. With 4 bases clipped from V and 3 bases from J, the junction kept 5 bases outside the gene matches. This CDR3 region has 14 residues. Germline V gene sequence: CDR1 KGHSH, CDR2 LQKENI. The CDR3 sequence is CASSLRGGEETQYF. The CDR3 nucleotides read TGTGCCAGCTCACTAAGAGGGGGCGAAGAGACCCAGTACTTC.

The CDR3 is CASSGTGKNTEAFF. The CDR3 coding sequence is TGCGCCAGCAGCGGGACAGGGAAGAACACTGAAGCTTTCTTT. This chain uses TRBV5-1 with TRBJ1-1, with 9 bases that match TRBD1. V lost 4 bases and J lost 1; bases outside the gene matches: 2. The CDR3 contains 14 residues. Germline CDR1 is SGHRS and CDR2 is YFSETQ.

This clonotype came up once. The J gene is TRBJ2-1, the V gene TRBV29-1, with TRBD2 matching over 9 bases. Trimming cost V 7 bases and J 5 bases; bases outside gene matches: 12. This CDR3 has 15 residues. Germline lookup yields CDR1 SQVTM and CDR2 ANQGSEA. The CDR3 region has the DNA TGCAGCGCCCGAATAGGTCTAGCGGGGAACAATGAGCAGTTCTTC. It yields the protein CSARIGLAGNNEQFF.

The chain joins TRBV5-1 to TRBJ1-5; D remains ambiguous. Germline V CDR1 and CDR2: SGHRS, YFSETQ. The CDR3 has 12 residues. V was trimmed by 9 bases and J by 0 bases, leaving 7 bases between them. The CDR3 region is CATAYSNQPQHF. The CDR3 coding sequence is TGCGCCACTGCGTATAGCAATCAGCCCCAGCATTTT.

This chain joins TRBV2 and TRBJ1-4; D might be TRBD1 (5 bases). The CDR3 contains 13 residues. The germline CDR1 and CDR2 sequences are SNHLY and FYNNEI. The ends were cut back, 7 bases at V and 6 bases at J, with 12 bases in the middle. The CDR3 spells CASTTGTDEKLFF. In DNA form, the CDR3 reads TGTGCCAGCACAACCGGGACCGATGAAAAACTGTTTTTT.

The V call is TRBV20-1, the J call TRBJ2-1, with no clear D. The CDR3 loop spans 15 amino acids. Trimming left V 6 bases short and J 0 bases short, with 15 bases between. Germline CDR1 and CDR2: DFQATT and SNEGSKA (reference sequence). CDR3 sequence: CSALSQQYSYNEQFF. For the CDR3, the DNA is TGCAGTGCCCTGTCCCAACAATACTCCTACAATGAGCAGTTCTTC.

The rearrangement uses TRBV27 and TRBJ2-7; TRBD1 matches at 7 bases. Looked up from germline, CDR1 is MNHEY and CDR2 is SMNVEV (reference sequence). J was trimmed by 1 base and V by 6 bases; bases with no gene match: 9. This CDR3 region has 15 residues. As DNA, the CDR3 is TGTGCCAGCAGACCTACAGGGGAACGGTCCTACGAGCAGTACTTC. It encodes CASRPTGERSYEQYF.

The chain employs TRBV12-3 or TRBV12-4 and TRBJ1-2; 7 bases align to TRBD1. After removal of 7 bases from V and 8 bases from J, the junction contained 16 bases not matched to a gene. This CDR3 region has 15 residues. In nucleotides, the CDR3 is TGTGCCAGCACCTCATCAACAACAGGGGCTGAGGGCTACACCTTC. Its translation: CASTSSTTGAEGYTF.

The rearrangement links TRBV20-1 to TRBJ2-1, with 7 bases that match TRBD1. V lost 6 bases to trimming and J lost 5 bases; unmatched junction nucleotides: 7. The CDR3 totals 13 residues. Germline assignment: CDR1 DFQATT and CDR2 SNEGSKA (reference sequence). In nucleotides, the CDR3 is TGCAGTGCCAGCAGGGACAGTAACAATGAGCAGTTCTTC. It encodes CSASRDSNNEQFF.